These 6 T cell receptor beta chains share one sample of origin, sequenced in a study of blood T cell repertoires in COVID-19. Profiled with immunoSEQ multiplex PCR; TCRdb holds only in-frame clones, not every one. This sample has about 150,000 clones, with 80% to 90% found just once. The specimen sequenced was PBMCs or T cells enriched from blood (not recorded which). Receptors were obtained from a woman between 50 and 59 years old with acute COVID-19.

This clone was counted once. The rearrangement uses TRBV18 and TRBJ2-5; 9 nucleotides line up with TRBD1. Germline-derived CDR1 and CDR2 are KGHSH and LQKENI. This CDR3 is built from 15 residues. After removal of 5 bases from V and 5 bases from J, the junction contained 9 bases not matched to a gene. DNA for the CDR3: TGTGCCAGCTCATCGGACAGGGGAGGGTTGGAGACCCAGTACTTC. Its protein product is CASSSDRGGLETQYF.

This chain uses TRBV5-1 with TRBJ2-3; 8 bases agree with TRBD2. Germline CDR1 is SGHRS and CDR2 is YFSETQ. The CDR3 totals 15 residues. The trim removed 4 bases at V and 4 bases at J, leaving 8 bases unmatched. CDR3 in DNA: TGCGCCAGCAGCCAGCGGGAGACTGGCTCAGATACGCAGTATTTT. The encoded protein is CASSQRETGSDTQYF.

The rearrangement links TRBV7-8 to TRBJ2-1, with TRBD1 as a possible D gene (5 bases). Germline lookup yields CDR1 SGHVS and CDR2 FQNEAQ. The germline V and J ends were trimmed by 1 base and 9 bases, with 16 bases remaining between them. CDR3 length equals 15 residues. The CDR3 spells CASSLGAPNTGEQFF. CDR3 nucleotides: TGTGCCAGCAGCTTAGGGGCCCCCAACACAGGTGAGCAGTTCTTC.

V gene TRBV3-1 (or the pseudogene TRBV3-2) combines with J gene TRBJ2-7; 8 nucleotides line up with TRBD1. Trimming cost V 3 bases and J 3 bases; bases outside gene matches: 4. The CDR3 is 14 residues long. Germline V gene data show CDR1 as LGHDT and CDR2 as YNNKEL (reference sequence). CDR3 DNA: TGTGCCAGCAGCCAGTCGGACAGGGTCTACGAGCAGTACTTC. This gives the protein CASSQSDRVYEQYF.

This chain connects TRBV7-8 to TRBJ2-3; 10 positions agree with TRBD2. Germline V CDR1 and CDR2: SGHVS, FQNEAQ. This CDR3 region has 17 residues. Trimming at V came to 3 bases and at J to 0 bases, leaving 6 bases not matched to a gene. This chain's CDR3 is CASSFIAGGSSTDTQYF. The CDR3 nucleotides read TGTGCCAGCAGCTTTATAGCGGGAGGATCTAGCACAGATACGCAGTATTTT.

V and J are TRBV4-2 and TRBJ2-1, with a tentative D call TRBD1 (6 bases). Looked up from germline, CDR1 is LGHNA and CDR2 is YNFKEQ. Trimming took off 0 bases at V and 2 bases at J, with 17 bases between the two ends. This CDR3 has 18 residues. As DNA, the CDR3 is TGTGCCAGCAGCCAAGATTTAAGGGGGAGAGGCCCCTACAATGAGCAGTTCTTC. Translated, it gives CASSQDLRGRGPYNEQFF.